The rows below give T cell receptor beta chains drawn from one sample of a study of response to subunit inactivated influenza vaccine. In TCRdb, the RT-PCR reads were re-called with MiXCR into one record per CDR3 protein. Among over 300,000 distinct CDR3 sequences, just over 20% were seen once, and the ten largest hold 10% to 13%. Sequenced material: PBMCs from blood, taken about 20 months after vaccination. These receptors were obtained from a man aged 50 to 69 who received an inactivated influenza vaccine. CDR3s include the opening cysteine and the closing phenylalanine or tryptophan. D genes are given only for firm matches. Size values are once, few and many counts, or a class for expanded clones, and some rows have none.

>.|TRBJ1-2|TRBD1|TRBV4-3
CASSQDQTSFRGLGYTF
TGCGCCAGCAGCCAAGATCAAACGTCTTTTAGGGGGCTTGGCTACACCTTC
>many|TRBJ1-3|.|TRBV3-1
CASSLGTKPSGNTIYF
TGTGCCAGCAGCCTCGGTACAAAACCCTCTGGAAACACCATATATTTT
>.|TRBJ2-7|.|TRBV18
CASSPLNSYEQYF
TGTGCCAGCTCACCATTAAACTCCTACGAGCAGTACTTC
>.|TRBJ2-7|.|TRBV20-1
CSARYSGLDSYEQYF
TGCAGTGCTAGATACTCCGGGCTAGACTCCTACGAGCAGTACTTC
>few|TRBJ2-2|TRBD2|TRBV12-3/TRBV12-4
CASRGTSGRGYTGELFF
TGTGCCAGCAGGGGGACTAGCGGGAGGGGCTACACCGGGGAGCTGTTTTTT
>few|TRBJ1-2|.|TRBV6-5
CASSYSMTGIYTF
TGTGCCAGCAGTTACTCCATGACAGGAATCTACACCTTC
>.|TRBJ2-1|.|TRBV20-1
CSARGAGSVHNEQFF
TGCAGTGCTAGAGGGGCCGGGAGCGTCCACAATGAGCAGTTCTTC
>.|TRBJ2-7|.|TRBV5-1
CASSLGEALREQYF
TGCGCCAGCAGCCTCGGAGAGGCTCTGCGCGAGCAGTACTTC
>many|TRBJ1-5|TRBD1|TRBV12-3/TRBV12-4
CASSLGTGGMSEPQHF
TGTGCCAGCAGTTTAGGGACAGGGGGAATGAGCGAGCCCCAGCATTTT
>few|TRBJ1-2|TRBD1|TRBV6-2/TRBV6-3
CASSTTGLANYGYTF
TGTGCCAGCAGTACGACAGGGCTAGCTAACTATGGCTACACCTTC
>few|TRBJ1-4|.|TRBV20-1
CSARDRADRWTTNEKLFF
TGCAGTGCTAGAGATCGGGCGGATCGGTGGACAACTAATGAAAAACTGTTTTTT
>.|TRBJ2-1|TRBD2|TRBV6-2/TRBV6-3
CASGLAGTQRIHNEQFF
TGTGCCAGTGGACTAGCGGGAACCCAGAGAATTCACAATGAGCAGTTCTTC
>once|TRBJ2-3|TRBD2|TRBV28
CASSLPTSANWDTQYF
TGTGCCAGCAGTTTACCCACTAGCGCCAACTGGGATACGCAGTATTTT
>.|TRBJ1-2|.|TRBV20-1
CSAPKRSPTDYGYTF
TGCAGTGCGCCGAAGCGGTCCCCAACGGACTATGGCTACACCTTC
>many|TRBJ1-6|.|TRBV5-1
CASSSDGSSYNSPLHF
TGCGCCAGCAGCTCCGACGGGAGCTCCTATAATTCACCCCTCCACTTT
>.|TRBJ1-2|.|TRBV7-9
CASSLALGDTIYGYTF
TGTGCCAGCAGCTTAGCATTGGGGGACACCATCTATGGCTACACCTTC
>.|TRBJ2-3|TRBD2|TRBV14
CASTVAGVNTDTQYF
TGTGCCAGCACCGTAGCGGGGGTGAACACAGATACGCAGTATTTT
>few|TRBJ1-1|TRBD1|TRBV6-5
CASSKTGARAFF
TGTGCCAGCAGCAAGACAGGGGCGCGAGCTTTCTTT
>few|TRBJ2-2|.|TRBV4-1
CASSQEAHLTSNTGELFF
TGCGCCAGCAGCCAAGAGGCGCACTTGACGTCAAACACCGGGGAGCTGTTTTTT
>.|TRBJ2-1|.|TRBV5-2
CASKPGLAGFNEQFF
TGTGCCAGCAAACCAGGACTAGCGGGATTCAATGAGCAGTTCTTC
>many|TRBJ2-1|.|TRBV27
CASSFRLSYNEQFF
TGTGCCAGCAGTTTCAGATTGTCCTACAATGAGCAGTTCTTC
>few|TRBJ2-1|.|TRBV20-1
CSASLYNEQFF
TGCAGTGCTAGCCTCTACAATGAGCAGTTCTTC
>many|TRBJ2-3|.|TRBV6-1
CASSPLSSREMQYF
TGTGCCAGCAGTCCCCTCTCCTCTAGGGAAATGCAGTATTTT
>.|TRBJ1-6|TRBD1|TRBV7-2
CASTSDRGGSPLHF
TGTGCCAGCACCTCCGACAGGGGTGGTTCACCCCTCCACTTT